The rows below give T cell receptor beta chains drawn from one sample of a study of T cell clonotyping in hematopoietic cell transplantation. Using immunoSEQ multiplex PCR, the repertoire was profiled, and TCRdb retains in-frame clones only, with some absent. Among 20,000 or so clones, 79% were seen once, and the ten largest hold roughly 14%. The sample consisted of peripheral blood mononuclear cells. These receptors came from a man between 60 and 70 years old in good health. Some clones in this sample may be carry-over from other donors' samples. The CDR3 runs from the conserved cysteine through the conserved F or W. A D gene is named only where the DNA matches it firmly. Clone size appears in some rows only: once, few, many, or a class for an expanded clone.

D gene,J gene,V gene,clone size,CDR3 DNA,CDR3 protein
NA,TRBJ1-5,TRBV5-6,once,TGTGCCAGCAGCACAGGTTGGGGTAATAGCAATCAGCCCCAGCATTTT,CASSTGWGNSNQPQHF
NA,TRBJ1-4,TRBV19,NA,TGTGCCAGTACCACCCCGGGACAAGCAGAAAAACTGTTTTTT,CASTTPGQAEKLFF
NA,TRBJ2-2,TRBV5-6,NA,TGTGCCAGCAGCCAAATAGTCCCGCGGGAGCTGTTTTTT,CASSQIVPRELFF
TRBD2,TRBJ2-5,TRBV7-9,few,TGTGCCAGCAGCTCTAGCGGGAGGCCCAAAGAGACCCAGTACTTC,CASSSSGRPKETQYF
TRBD1,TRBJ2-1,TRBV30,NA,TGTGCCTGGACCCGGGGACAGGGAAGGAATGAGCAGTTCTTC,CAWTRGQGRNEQFF
NA,TRBJ1-2,TRBV2,NA,TGTGCCAGCAGTGGCGGTTCAGCTCCGGGCTACACCTTC,CASSGGSAPGYTF
NA,TRBJ1-5,TRBV2,NA,TGTGCCAGCAGTGACCCCGGGGGCGGTCAGCCCCAGCATTTT,CASSDPGGGQPQHF
NA,TRBJ1-2,TRBV21-1,NA,TGTGCCAGCAGCAAAGGGTTGACAGGGGATAACTATGGCTACACCTTC,CASSKGLTGDNYGYTF
NA,TRBJ1-1,TRBV6-6,few,TGTGCCAGCTCTCGGAAAGGGATAAGGACTGAAGCTTTCTTT,CASSRKGIRTEAFF
NA,TRBJ1-3,TRBV4-3,medium-sized,TGCGCCAGCAGCCCCTCGGGGCGGATCTCTGGAAACACCATATATTTT,CASSPSGRISGNTIYF
TRBD2,TRBJ2-7,TRBV27,few,TGTGCCAGCAGTCAGAGACTAGCGGGAGTCTACGAGCAGTACTTC,CASSQRLAGVYEQYF
TRBD1,TRBJ1-6,TRBV11-1,NA,TGTGCCGGCAGGTCCGGGACAGACAATTATGGATATAATTCACCCCTCCACTTT,CAGRSGTDNYGYNSPLHF
NA,TRBJ1-1,TRBV5-4,NA,TGTGCCAGCAGCTTGGGGGCAGGGAGCACTGAAGCTTTCTTT,CASSLGAGSTEAFF
TRBD1,TRBJ1-6,TRBV19,NA,TGTGCCAGTAGTATTGGACAGGGTGTTTCACCCCTCCACTTT,CASSIGQGVSPLHF
NA,TRBJ1-2,TRBV23-1,few,TGCGCCAGCAGTCAAAAAAGGACGCACAGCTACGGCTACACCTTC,CASSQKRTHSYGYTF
TRBD2,TRBJ2-5,TRBV2,NA,TGTGCCAGCAGTGCCCAGCGGGGGGGGATGATGACCCAGTACTTC,CASSAQRGGMMTQYF
NA,TRBJ2-3,TRBV7-2,NA,TGTGCCAGCAGCTTGTTCTATGTAACTGATACGCAGTATTTT,CASSLFYVTDTQYF
NA,TRBJ1-2,TRBV2,few,TGTGCCAGCAGTGAAACCTATGGCTACACCTTC,CASSETYGYTF
NA,TRBJ1-2,TRBV28,NA,TGTGCCAGCACCCCCTCTTGGATGAGGGTAGTAATTCCAGGCTACACCTTC,CASTPSWMRVVIPGYTF
NA,TRBJ2-2,TRBV6-5,NA,TGTGCCAGCAGTTACTCCGACAGCAACACCGGGGAGCTGTTTTTT,CASSYSDSNTGELFF
NA,TRBJ1-5,TRBV27,NA,TGTGCCAGCAGAAATCAGGGGTCTGTGGGACAGCCCCAGCATTTT,CASRNQGSVGQPQHF
TRBD2,TRBJ2-1,TRBV4-2,NA,TGTGCCAGCAGCCCCACGGGGGGTCTAGCGGGAATAAATGAGCAGTTCTTC,CASSPTGGLAGINEQFF
TRBD1,TRBJ1-2,TRBV7-9,NA,TGTGCCAGCAGTAGTTCGGGACAGGTCTATGGCTACACCTTC,CASSSSGQVYGYTF
TRBD2,TRBJ2-3,TRBV5-4,NA,TGTGCCAGCAGCTTGGAAGCGGGAGGGACAGATACGCAGTATTTT,CASSLEAGGTDTQYF
TRBD1,TRBJ2-7,TRBV5-1,NA,TGCGCCAGCAGCTCGACAGGGGATTTGTACGAGCAGTACTTC,CASSSTGDLYEQYF
TRBD1,TRBJ2-1,TRBV11-2,NA,TGTGCCAGCAGAGGGTCGGTGTGGGGACAGACCTACAATGAGCAGTTCTTC,CASRGSVWGQTYNEQFF
NA,TRBJ2-7,TRBV21-1,NA,TGTGCCAGCAGCCCGGGTGGGGGAGGCCTCTCCTACGAGCAGTACTTC,CASSPGGGGLSYEQYF
NA,TRBJ2-1,TRBV9,NA,TGTGCCAGCAGCCTAGTCAATGAGCAGTTCTTC,CASSLVNEQFF
NA,TRBJ1-1,TRBV11-2,NA,TGTGCCAGCAGGAGACAAGGGGGGCCGAACACTGAAGCTTTCTTT,CASRRQGGPNTEAFF
NA,TRBJ2-5,TRBV6-5,NA,TGTGCCAGCAGTTACGCCCCGAAAGGGACCCAGTACTTC,CASSYAPKGTQYF
TRBD1,TRBJ2-5,TRBV2,NA,TGTGCCAGCAGAGACAGGGGATCTGAAGAGACCCAGTACTTC,CASRDRGSEETQYF
TRBD1,TRBJ1-4,TRBV5-4,NA,TGTGCCAGCAGCTTGTACAGGGGCCCTAATGAAAAACTGTTTTTT,CASSLYRGPNEKLFF
TRBD1,TRBJ2-1,TRBV4-3,once,TGCGCCAGCAGCCCAACACCACAGGGGGAGGATGAGCAGTTCTTC,CASSPTPQGEDEQFF
TRBD1,TRBJ2-3,TRBV27,once,TGTGCCAGCAGTTTATGGACAGGGGCCGCTAGCACAGATACGCAGTATTTT,CASSLWTGAASTDTQYF
NA,TRBJ1-5,TRBV13,NA,TGTGCCAGCAGCTTTCAAGAAACCCAGCCCCAGCATTTT,CASSFQETQPQHF
NA,TRBJ2-3,TRBV4-2,NA,TGTGCCAGCAGCCTAGAAGGGCCGCAGTATTTT,CASSLEGPQYF
NA,TRBJ1-5,TRBV19,NA,TGTGCCAGTAGTATGCAACAGGGCAATCAGCCCCAGCATTTT,CASSMQQGNQPQHF
NA,TRBJ1-6,TRBV5-6,NA,TGTGCCAGCAGCTTGCGGCAAGATAATTCACCCCTCCACTTT,CASSLRQDNSPLHF
NA,TRBJ2-5,TRBV5-1,few,TGCGCCAGCAGTGACATGCCTAGGACGACCCAGTACTTC,CASSDMPRTTQYF
TRBD1,TRBJ1-2,TRBV4-3,NA,TGCGCCAGCAGCCTTGGGACAGGCGCAAACTATGGCTACACCTTC,CASSLGTGANYGYTF
NA,TRBJ2-7,TRBV5-4,NA,TGTGCCAGCAGCAAAGACTCTTTTAGCTACGAGCAGTACTTC,CASSKDSFSYEQYF
NA,TRBJ2-7,TRBV2,NA,TGTGCCAGCAGAACGGGTGTGGGGCCTTACGAGCAGTACTTC,CASRTGVGPYEQYF
NA,TRBJ1-3,TRBV6-6,NA,TGTGCCAGCAGTTTGGACTCTGGAAACACCATATATTTT,CASSLDSGNTIYF